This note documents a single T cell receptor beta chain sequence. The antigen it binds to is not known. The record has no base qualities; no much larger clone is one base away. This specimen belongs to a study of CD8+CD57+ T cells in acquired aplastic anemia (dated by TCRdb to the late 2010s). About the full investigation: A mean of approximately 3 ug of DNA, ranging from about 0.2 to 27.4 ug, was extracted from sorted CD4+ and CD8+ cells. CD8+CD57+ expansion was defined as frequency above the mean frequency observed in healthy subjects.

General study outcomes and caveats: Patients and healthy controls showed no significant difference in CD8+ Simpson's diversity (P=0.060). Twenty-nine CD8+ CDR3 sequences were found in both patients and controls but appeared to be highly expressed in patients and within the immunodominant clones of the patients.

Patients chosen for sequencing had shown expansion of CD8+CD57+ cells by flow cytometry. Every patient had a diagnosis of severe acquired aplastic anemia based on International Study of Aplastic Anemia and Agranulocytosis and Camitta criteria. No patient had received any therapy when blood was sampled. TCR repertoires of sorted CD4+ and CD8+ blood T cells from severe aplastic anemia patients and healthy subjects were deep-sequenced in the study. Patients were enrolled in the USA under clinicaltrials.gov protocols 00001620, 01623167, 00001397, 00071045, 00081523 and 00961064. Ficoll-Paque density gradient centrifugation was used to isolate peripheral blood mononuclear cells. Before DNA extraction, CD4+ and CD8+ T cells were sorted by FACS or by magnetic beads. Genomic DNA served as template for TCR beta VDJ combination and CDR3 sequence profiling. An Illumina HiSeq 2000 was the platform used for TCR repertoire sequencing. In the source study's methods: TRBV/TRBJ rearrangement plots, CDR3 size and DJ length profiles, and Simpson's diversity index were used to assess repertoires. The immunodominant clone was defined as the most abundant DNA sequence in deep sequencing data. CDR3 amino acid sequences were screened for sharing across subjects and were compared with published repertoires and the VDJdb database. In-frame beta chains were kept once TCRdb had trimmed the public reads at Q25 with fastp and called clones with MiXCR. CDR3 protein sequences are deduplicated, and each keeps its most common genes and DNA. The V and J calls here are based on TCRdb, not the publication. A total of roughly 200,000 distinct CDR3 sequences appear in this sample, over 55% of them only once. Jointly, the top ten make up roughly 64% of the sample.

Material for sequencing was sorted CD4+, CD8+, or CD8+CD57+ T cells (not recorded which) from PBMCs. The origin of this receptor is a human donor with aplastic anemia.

The DNA is TGTGCCAGCAGCCCAGGGACTAGCGGGGGGCAGCTTCAGTACTTC. Its protein product is CASSPGTSGGQLQYF. The rearranged chain carries TRBV7-3 and TRBJ2-7, and 15 junction bases match TRBD2. Trimming removed 5 bases from V and 10 bases from J; the gene matches leave 9 bases unexplained. In the germline V gene, CDR1 corresponds to SGHTA and CDR2 to FQGTGA. Taken from cysteine to phenylalanine, the CDR3 has 15 residues. Kept here is only the CDR3 DNA, which spans 45 bases and is read in frame from base 1.